The 5 T cell receptor beta chains in this list originate from one sample, sequenced in a study of shared clonotypes between healthy human individuals. Repertoires were generated with immunoSEQ multiplex PCR, while TCRdb's copy carries only in-frame clones and drops some. This repertoire shows roughly 530,000 clones, about 96% found once; its top ten account for about 0.064%. Specimen: naive CD4+ T cells sorted from blood. As to subset: CD45RA+ positively selected. These receptors were obtained from a young woman in good health.

The chain employs TRBV6-5 and TRBJ1-1; 8 bases are a match to TRBD1. The germline gives CDR1 MNHEY, CDR2 SVGAGI. CDR3 length: 15 residues. V shed 0 bases, J shed 0 bases, and the junction held 0 bases outside the gene matches. CDR3 amino acids: CASSYSTGVNTEAFF. The DNA of the CDR3 is TGTGCCAGCAGTTACTCGACAGGGGTGAACACTGAAGCTTTCTTT.

The chain recombines TRBV6-6 with TRBJ1-1, with D unresolved. This CDR3 is built from 14 residues. V lost 5 bases and J lost 1, with 11 bases in between. Looked up from germline, CDR1 is MNHNY and CDR2 is SVGAGI (reference sequence). DNA for the CDR3: TGTGCCAGCAGTCCCTTGACGGAGAACACTGAAGCTTTCTTT. Translation: CASSPLTENTEAFF.

The genes are TRBV11-2 and TRBJ2-7; the match to TRBD2 covers 14 bases. The germline CDR1 and CDR2 sequences are SGHAT and FQNNGV. This CDR3 is 14 amino acids long. V lost 6 bases to trimming and J lost 12 bases; unmatched junction nucleotides: 10. In DNA form, the CDR3 reads TGTGCCAGCAGGCTCCCGGGACTAGCGGGAGTAACGTACTTC. This sequence encodes CASRLPGLAGVTYF.

V is TRBV19 and J is TRBJ2-5; 10 nucleotides agree with TRBD1. The CDR3 runs to 14 residues. Per the germline V gene, CDR1 is LNHDA and CDR2 is SQIVND (reference sequence). V lost 6 bases and J lost 2; bases outside the gene matches: 3. The CDR3 sequence is CASSRDRGQETQYF. The CDR3 DNA is TGTGCCAGTAGCCGGGACAGGGGTCAAGAGACCCAGTACTTC.

This sequence joins TRBV7-9 and TRBJ2-7; D could derive from TRBD1 or TRBD2 (5 bases each). CDR3 length: 16 residues. Trimming cost V 5 bases and J 3 bases, with 20 bases left between them. Germline lookup yields CDR1 SEHNR and CDR2 FQNEAQ (reference sequence). The CDR3 bases are TGTGCCAGCAGCCCAACACCCGGGACCGCACACTACGAGCAGTACTTC. It codes for CASSPTPGTAHYEQYF. The complete variable domain, with remaining parts taken from reference TRBV7-9 and TRBJ2-7, reads DTGVSQNPRHKITKRGQNVTFRCDPISEHNRLYWYRQTLGQGPEFLTYFQNEAQLEKSRLLSDRFSAERPKGSFSTLEIQRTEQGDSAMYLCASSPTPGTAHYEQYFGPGTRLTVT.